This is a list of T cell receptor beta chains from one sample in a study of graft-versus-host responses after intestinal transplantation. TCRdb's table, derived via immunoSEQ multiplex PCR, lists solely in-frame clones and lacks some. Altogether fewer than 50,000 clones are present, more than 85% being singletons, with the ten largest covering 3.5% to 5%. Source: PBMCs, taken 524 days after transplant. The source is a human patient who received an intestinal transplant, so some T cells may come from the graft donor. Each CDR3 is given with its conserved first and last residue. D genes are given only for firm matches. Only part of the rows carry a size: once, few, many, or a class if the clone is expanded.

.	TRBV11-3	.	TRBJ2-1	CASSLVSRDEQFF	TGTGCCAGCAGCTTAGTGTCGCGGGATGAGCAGTTCTTC
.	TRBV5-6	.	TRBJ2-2	CASSLGLWGNTGELFF	TGTGCCAGCAGCTTGGGGCTTTGGGGTAACACCGGGGAGCTGTTTTTT
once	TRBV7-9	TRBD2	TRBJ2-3	CASSHSGSGTDTQYF	TGTGCCAGCAGCCATAGCGGGAGCGGCACAGATACGCAGTATTTT
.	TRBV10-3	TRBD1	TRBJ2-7	CAIGDSYEQYF	TGTGCCATCGGGGACAGCTACGAGCAGTACTTC
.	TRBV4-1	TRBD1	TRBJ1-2	CASSQDRGRGTNYGYTF	TGCGCCAGCAGCCAAGACAGGGGGCGGGGGACTAACTATGGCTACACCTTC
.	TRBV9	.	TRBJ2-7	CASSGDSYEQYF	TGTGCCAGCAGCGGAGACAGCTACGAGCAGTACTTC
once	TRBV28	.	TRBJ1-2	CASSQISPGGYTF	TGTGCCAGCAGTCAGATATCTCCGGGAGGCTACACCTTC
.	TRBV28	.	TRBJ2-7	CASSWGGEQYF	TGTGCCAGCTCCTGGGGCGGCGAGCAGTACTTC
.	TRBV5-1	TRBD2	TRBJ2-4	CASSSGTSGSEDKNIQYF	TGCGCCAGCAGCTCCGGGACTAGCGGGTCGGAGGACAAAAACATTCAGTACTTC
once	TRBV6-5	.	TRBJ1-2	CASNTQGSINYGYTF	TGTGCCAGCAATACGCAGGGGTCGATTAACTATGGCTACACCTTC
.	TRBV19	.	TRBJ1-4	CASSIGGVNEKLFF	TGTGCCAGTAGTATTGGAGGGGTTAATGAAAAACTGTTTTTT
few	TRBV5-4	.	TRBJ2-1	CASSLQRTPYGQFF	TGTGCCAGCAGCTTGCAGCGGACTCCCTACGGGCAGTTCTTC
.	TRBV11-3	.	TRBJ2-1	CASSLASPSSSYNEQFF	TGTGCCAGCAGCTTAGCCTCCCCATCAAGCTCCTACAATGAGCAGTTCTTC
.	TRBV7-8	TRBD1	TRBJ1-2	CASSPRTGYGYTF	TGTGCCAGCAGCCCAAGGACAGGGTATGGCTACACCTTC
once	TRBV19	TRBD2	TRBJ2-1	CASSIHSGRPSSYNEQFF	TGTGCCAGTAGTATCCACAGCGGGAGGCCCAGCTCCTACAATGAGCAGTTCTTC
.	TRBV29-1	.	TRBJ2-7	CSVETNSYEQYF	TGCAGCGTTGAAACCAACAGCTACGAGCAGTACTTC
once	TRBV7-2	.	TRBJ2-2	CASSQTGFDTGELFF	TGTGCCAGCAGCCAAACAGGGTTTGACACCGGGGAGCTGTTTTTT
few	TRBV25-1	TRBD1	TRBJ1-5	CASSGTGDQPQHF	TGTGCCAGCAGTGGGACAGGGGATCAGCCCCAGCATTTT
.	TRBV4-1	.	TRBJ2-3	CASSQDMTRGTDTQYF	TGCGCCAGCAGCCAAGATATGACTAGGGGCACAGATACGCAGTATTTT
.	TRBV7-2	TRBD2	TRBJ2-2	CASSLTSGIPLTGELFF	TGTGCCAGCAGCTTAACTAGCGGGATTCCGCTAACCGGGGAGCTGTTTTTT
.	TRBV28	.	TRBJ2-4	CASRHPRENIQYF	TGTGCCAGCAGACACCCTAGAGAAAACATTCAGTACTTC
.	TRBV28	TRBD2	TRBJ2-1	CASVAPLAGGYNEQFF	TGTGCCAGTGTAGCCCCTCTAGCGGGAGGTTACAATGAGCAGTTCTTC
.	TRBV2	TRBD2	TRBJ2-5	CASSEGERAGGLWETQYF	TGTGCCAGCAGTGAAGGGGAGAGAGCGGGAGGCCTCTGGGAGACCCAGTACTTC
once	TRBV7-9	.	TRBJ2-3	CASSGFLRGARDTQYF	TGTGCCAGCAGCGGGTTTCTGCGAGGGGCACGAGATACGCAGTATTTT
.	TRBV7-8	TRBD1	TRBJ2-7	CASSSHRGRTYEQYF	TGTGCCAGCAGCTCTCACAGGGGTCGGACCTACGAGCAGTACTTC
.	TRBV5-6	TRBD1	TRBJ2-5	CTSMTPRTGKETQYF	TGTACCAGCATGACGCCGAGGACAGGGAAAGAGACCCAGTACTTC
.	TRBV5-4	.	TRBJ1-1	CARPRGGTEAFF	TGTGCCAGGCCTCGGGGGGGAACTGAAGCTTTCTTT
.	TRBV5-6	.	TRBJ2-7	CASSRRNSYEQYF	TGTGCCAGCAGTCGGAGGAATAGCTACGAGCAGTACTTC
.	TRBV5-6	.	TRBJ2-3	CASSQKGDTQYF	TGTGCCAGCAGCCAAAAGGGGGATACGCAGTATTTT
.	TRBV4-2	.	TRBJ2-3	CASSQGSGSTDTQYF	TGTGCCAGCAGCCAAGGTAGCGGAAGCACAGATACGCAGTATTTT
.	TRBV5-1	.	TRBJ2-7	CASRDRTGTYEQYF	TGCGCCAGCAGGGATCGAACGGGAACCTACGAGCAGTACTTC
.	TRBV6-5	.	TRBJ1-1	CASSYGDMNTEAFF	TGTGCCAGCAGTTACGGGGATATGAACACTGAAGCTTTCTTT
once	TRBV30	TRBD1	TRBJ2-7	CAWSGTGGRSSYEQYF	TGTGCCTGGTCCGGGACAGGGGGGAGAAGCTCCTACGAGCAGTACTTC
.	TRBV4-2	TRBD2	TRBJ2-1	CASSRAGRGDEQFF	TGTGCCAGCAGCCGAGCGGGGCGGGGGGATGAGCAGTTCTTC
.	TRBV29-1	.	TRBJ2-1	CSGRSSYNEQFF	TGCAGCGGCCGAAGCTCCTACAATGAGCAGTTCTTC
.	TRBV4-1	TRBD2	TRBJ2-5	CASSPPAGGWETQYF	TGCGCCAGCAGCCCCCCCGCGGGAGGGTGGGAGACCCAGTACTTC
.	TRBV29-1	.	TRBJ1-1	CSVERDGNTEAFF	TGCAGCGTTGAACGGGATGGGAACACTGAAGCTTTCTTT
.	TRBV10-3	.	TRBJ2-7	CAISEGREGSYEQYF	TGTGCCATCAGTGAGGGCAGAGAGGGGTCCTACGAGCAGTACTTC
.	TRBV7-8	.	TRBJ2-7	CASSPRRSLHSYEQYF	TGTGCCAGCAGCCCCCGGCGGTCGCTGCACTCCTACGAGCAGTACTTC
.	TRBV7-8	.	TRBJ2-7	CASSLAISDSYEQYF	TGTGCCAGCAGCTTAGCCATCTCGGACAGCTACGAGCAGTACTTC
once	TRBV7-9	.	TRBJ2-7	CASSLDLAGLYEQYF	TGTGCCAGCAGCTTAGATCTGGCAGGGCTCTACGAGCAGTACTTC
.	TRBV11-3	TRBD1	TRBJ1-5	CASSVIRGRGGNQPQHF	TGTGCCAGCAGCGTTATCAGGGGGCGCGGAGGCAATCAGCCCCAGCATTTT
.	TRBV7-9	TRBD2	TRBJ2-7	CASSRSPSGYEQYF	TGTGCCAGCAGCCGTTCTCCTAGCGGCTACGAGCAGTACTTC
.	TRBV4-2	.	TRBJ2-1	CASSQVFFNTYNEQFF	TGTGCCAGCAGCCAAGTTTTTTTCAATACCTACAATGAGCAGTTCTTC
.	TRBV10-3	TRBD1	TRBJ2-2	CAISAYDRVVVTGELFF	TGTGCCATCAGTGCATATGACAGGGTGGTAGTCACCGGGGAGCTGTTTTTT
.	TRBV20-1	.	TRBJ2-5	CSALRGETQYF	TGCAGTGCGTTAAGGGGAGAGACCCAGTACTTC
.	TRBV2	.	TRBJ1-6	CASSDPGPLHF	TGTGCCAGCAGTGATCCCGGACCCCTCCACTTT
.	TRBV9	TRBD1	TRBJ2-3	CASSVYGTGGTDTQYF	TGTGCCAGCAGCGTCTACGGGACAGGGGGCACAGATACGCAGTATTTT